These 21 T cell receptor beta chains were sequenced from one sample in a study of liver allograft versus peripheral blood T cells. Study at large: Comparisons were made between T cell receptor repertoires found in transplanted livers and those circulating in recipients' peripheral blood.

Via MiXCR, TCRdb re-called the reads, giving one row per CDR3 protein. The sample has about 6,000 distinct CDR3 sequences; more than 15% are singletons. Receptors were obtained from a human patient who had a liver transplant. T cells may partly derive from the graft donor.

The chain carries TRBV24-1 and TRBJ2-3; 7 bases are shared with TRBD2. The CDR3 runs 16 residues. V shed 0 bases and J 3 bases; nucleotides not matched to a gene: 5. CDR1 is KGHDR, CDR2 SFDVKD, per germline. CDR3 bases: TGTGCCACCAGTGATTTGGTGGGAGGGCCGACAGATACGCAGTATTTT. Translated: CATSDLVGGPTDTQYF.

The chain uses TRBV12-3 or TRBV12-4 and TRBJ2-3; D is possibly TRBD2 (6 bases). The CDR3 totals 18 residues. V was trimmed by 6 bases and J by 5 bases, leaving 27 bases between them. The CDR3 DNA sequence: TGTGCCAGCAGCCCAACCGCCCGACTAGAATACTTGAAAGATACGCAGTATTTT. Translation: CASSPTARLEYLKDTQYF.

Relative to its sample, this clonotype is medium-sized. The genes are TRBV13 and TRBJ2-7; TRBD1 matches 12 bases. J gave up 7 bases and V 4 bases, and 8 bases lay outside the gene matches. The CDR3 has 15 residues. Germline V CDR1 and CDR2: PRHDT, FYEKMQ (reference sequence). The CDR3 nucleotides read TGTGCCAGCAGCTACTTGGGACAGGGGGCGCTTGAGCAGTACTTC. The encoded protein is CASSYLGQGALEQYF.

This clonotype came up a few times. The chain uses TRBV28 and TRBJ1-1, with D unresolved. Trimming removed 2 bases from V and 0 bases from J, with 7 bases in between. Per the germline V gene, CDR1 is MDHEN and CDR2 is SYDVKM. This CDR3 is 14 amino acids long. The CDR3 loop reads CASSLGFLNTEAFF. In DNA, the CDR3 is TGTGCCAGCAGTTTAGGGTTTTTGAACACTGAAGCTTTCTTT.

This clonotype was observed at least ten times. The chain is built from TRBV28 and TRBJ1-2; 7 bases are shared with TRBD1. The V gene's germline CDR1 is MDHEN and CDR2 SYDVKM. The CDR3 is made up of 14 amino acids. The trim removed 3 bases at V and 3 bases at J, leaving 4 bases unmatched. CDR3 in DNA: TGTGCCAGCAGTTTGCCCAGGGGGGACTATGGCTACACCTTC. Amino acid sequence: CASSLPRGDYGYTF.

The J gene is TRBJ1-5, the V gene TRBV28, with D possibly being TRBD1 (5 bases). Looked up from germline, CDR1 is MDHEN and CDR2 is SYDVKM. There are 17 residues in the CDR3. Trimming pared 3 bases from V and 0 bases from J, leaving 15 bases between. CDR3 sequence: CASSFGLDMGSNQPQHF. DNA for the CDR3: TGTGCCAGCAGTTTTGGTCTGGACATGGGTAGCAATCAGCCCCAGCATTTT.

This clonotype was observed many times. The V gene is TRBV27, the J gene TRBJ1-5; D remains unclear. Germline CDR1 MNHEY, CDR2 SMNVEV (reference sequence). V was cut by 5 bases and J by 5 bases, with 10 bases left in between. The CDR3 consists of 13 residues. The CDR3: CASSPNLDQPQHF. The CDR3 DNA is TGTGCCAGCAGTCCAAATTTAGATCAGCCCCAGCATTTT.

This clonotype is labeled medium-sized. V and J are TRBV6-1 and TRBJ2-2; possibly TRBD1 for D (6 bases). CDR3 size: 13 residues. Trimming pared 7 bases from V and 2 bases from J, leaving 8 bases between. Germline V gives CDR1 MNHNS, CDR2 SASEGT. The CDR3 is CASNRENTGELFF. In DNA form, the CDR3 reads TGTGCCAGCAACAGGGAAAACACCGGGGAGCTGTTTTTT.

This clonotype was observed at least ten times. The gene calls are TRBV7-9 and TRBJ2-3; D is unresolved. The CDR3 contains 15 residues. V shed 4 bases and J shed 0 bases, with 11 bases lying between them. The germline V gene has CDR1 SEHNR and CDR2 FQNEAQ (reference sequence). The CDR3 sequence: CASSSPIGSTDTQYF. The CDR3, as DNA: TGTGCCAGCAGCTCCCCCATAGGCAGCACAGATACGCAGTATTTT.

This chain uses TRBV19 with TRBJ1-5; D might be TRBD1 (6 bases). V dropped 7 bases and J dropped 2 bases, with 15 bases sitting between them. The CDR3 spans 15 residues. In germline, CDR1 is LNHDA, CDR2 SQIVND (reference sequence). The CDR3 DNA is TGTGCCAGTACCCCAGGGGACCTGGGCAATCAGCCCCAGCATTTT. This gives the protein CASTPGDLGNQPQHF.

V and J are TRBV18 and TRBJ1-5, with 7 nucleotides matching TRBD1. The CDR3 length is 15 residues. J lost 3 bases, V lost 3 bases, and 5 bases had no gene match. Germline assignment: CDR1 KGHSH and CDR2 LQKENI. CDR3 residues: CASSPRQGPNQPQHF. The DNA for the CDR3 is TGTGCCAGCTCACCGAGACAGGGTCCCAATCAGCCCCAGCATTTT.

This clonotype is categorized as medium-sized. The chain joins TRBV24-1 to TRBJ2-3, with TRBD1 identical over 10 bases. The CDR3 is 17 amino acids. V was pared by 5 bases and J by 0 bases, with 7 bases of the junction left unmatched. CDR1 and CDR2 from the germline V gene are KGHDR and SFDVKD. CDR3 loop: CATSGLGQGSSTDTQYF. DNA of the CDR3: TGTGCCACCAGTGGCTTGGGACAGGGGTCGAGCACAGATACGCAGTATTTT.

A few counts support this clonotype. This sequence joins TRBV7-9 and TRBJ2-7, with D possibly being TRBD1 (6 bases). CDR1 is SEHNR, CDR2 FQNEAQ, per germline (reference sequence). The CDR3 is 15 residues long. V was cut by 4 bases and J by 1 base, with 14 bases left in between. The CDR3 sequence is CASSSTDRSSYEQYF. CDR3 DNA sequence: TGTGCCAGCAGCTCCACAGACAGGAGTTCCTACGAGCAGTACTTC.

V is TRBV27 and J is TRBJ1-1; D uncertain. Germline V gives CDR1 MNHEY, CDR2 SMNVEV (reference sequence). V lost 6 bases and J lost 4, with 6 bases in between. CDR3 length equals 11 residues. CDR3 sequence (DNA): TGTGCCAGCAGCTCCATCACTGAAGCTTTCTTT. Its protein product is CASSSITEAFF.

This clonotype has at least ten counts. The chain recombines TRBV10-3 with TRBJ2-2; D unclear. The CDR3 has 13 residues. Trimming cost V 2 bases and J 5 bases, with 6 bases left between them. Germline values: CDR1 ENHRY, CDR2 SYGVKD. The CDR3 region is CAISEGRTGELFF. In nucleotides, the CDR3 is TGTGCCATCAGTGAGGGCAGGACCGGGGAGCTGTTTTTT.

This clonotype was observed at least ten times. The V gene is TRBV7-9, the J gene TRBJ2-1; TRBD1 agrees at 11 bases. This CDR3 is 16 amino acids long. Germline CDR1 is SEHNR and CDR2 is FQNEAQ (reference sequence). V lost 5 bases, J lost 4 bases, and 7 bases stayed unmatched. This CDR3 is CASSDPGTGGYNEQFF. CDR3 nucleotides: TGTGCCAGCAGCGACCCCGGGACAGGGGGATACAATGAGCAGTTCTTC.

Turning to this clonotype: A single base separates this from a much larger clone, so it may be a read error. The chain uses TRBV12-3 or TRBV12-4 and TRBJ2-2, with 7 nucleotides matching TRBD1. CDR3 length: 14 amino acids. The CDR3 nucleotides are TGTGCCAGCAGTCTACTAGGGGGCACCAGGGAGCTGTTTTTT. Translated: CASSLLGGTRELFF.

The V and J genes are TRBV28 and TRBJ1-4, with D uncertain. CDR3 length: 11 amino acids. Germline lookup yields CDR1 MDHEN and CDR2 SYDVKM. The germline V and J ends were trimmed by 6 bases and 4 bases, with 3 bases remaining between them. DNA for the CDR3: TGTGCCAGCAGCTATAATGAAAAACTGTTTTTT. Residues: CASSYNEKLFF.

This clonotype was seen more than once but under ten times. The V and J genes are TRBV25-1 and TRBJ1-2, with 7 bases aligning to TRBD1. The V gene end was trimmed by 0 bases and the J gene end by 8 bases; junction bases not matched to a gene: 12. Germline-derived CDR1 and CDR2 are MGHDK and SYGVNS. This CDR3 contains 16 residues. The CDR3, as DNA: TGTGCCAGCAGTGAATATGCGCAGGGGGTGAGTGAAGGCTACACCTTC. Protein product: CASSEYAQGVSEGYTF.

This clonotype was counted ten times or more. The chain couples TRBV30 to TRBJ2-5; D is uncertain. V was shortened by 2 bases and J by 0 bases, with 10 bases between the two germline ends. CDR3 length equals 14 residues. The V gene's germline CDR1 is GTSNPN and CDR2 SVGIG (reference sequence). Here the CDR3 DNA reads TGTGCCTGGAGTCCGCGGACGTACCAAGAGACCCAGTACTTC. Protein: CAWSPRTYQETQYF.

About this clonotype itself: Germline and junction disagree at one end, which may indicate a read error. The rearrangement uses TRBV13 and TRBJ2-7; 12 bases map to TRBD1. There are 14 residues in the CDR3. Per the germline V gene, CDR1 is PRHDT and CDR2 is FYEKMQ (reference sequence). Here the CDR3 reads CASSYGTGGYEQNF. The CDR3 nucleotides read TGTGCCAGCAGCTACGGGACAGGGGGCTACGAGCAGAACTTC.